The 6 T cell receptor beta chains given below trace back to one sample, sequenced in a study of control samples from healthy donors and cancer patients. TCRdb's copy holds only in-frame clones and misses some; the assay was immunoSEQ multiplex PCR. The table has under 85,000 clones, approximately 93% seen once. The source material was PBMCs. The receptor set was obtained from a woman aged 40 to 55 with lung cancer.

The J gene is TRBJ2-2, the V gene TRBV6-6; D gene ambiguous. CDR1 and CDR2 (germline): MNHNY, SVGAGI (reference sequence). The V end lost 7 bases, the J end lost 6 bases, and 12 bases lay between the germline ends. CDR3 length: 13 amino acids. The CDR3 DNA reads TGTGCCAGCAACCTCGGTCTAGCCGGGGAGCTGTTTTTT. It yields the protein CASNLGLAGELFF.

The rearrangement links TRBV20-1 to TRBJ2-1, with no clear D. The CDR3 is 11 amino acids. The germline V and J ends were trimmed by 6 bases and 7 bases, with 10 bases remaining between them. From germline, CDR1 is DFQATT and CDR2 SNEGSKA (reference sequence). Here the CDR3 DNA reads TGCAGTGCCCTCATTCTGAATGAGCAGTTCTTC. It codes for CSALILNEQFF.

The chain couples TRBV11-1 to TRBJ1-1, with D tentatively TRBD1 (5 bases). V dropped 5 bases and J dropped 4 bases, with 14 bases sitting between them. CDR3 size: 14 residues. Germline-derived CDR1 and CDR2 are SGHAT and FQDESV (reference sequence). In DNA form, the CDR3 reads TGTGCCAGCAGCATTATCCAGGGTGGCACTGAAGCTTTCTTT. It specifies CASSIIQGGTEAFF. Based on the CDR3 plus reference TRBV11-1 and TRBJ1-1, the full variable domain is EAEVAQSPRYKITEKSQAVAFWCDPISGHATLYWYRQILGQGPELLVQFQDESVVDDSQLPKDRFSAERLKGVDSTLKIQPAELGDSAMYLCASSIIQGGTEAFFGQGTRLTVV.

The genes are TRBV28 and TRBJ2-7; no clear D gene. Germline CDR1 reads MDHEN; CDR2 reads SYDVKM. CDR3 size: 13 residues. Trimming stripped 6 bases from V and 4 bases from J, with 13 bases between. The DNA of the CDR3 is TGTGCCAGCAGCGCCCCCGGCAGGTACGAGCAGTACTTC. This translates into CASSAPGRYEQYF.

The chain couples TRBV19 to TRBJ2-1; 8 positions agree with TRBD1. The CDR3 runs to 17 residues. The V gene's germline CDR1 is LNHDA and CDR2 SQIVND (reference sequence). V lost 8 bases and J lost 4; bases outside the gene matches: 16. The CDR3, as DNA: TGTGCCAGTCGGGCTTGGGACAGGCGGTCCGATTACAATGAGCAGTTCTTC. It encodes CASRAWDRRSDYNEQFF.

J is TRBJ2-3 and V is TRBV19; 8 nucleotides agree with TRBD2. Germline trimming cut 4 bases from V and 5 bases from J; bases unmatched to any gene: 8. In germline, CDR1 is LNHDA, CDR2 SQIVND (reference sequence). The CDR3 extends over 15 amino acids. CDR3 residues: CASSNRRGVEDTQYF. The CDR3 DNA is TGTGCCAGTAGTAATAGGCGGGGGGTCGAAGATACGCAGTATTTT.